This T cell receptor (beta chain) was identified in a study of control samples from healthy donors and cancer patients (TCRdb year 2020). This clone was observed a single time. Its antigen is still unknown. The record has no base qualities; no much larger clone is one base away. Library preparation was by the immunoSEQ multiplex PCR assay. Held by TCRdb, this immuneACCESS table contains in-frame sequences only and omits some clones. Under half of the omission traces to an unresolved V gene where checked; the cause of the rest is unknown. Counted in this sample were tens of thousands of clones; roughly 91% of them appeared once. The biggest ten clones account for 7.6% of the sample. This clonotype originated in a woman in her fifties or sixties in good health. Sequencing was carried out using blood.

The CDR3 is CASSATSGGPQETQYF. The nucleotide sequence reads TGTGCCAGCAGCGCGACTAGCGGGGGGCCACAGGAGACCCAGTACTTC. The V and J genes are TRBV3-1 (or the pseudogene TRBV3-2) and TRBJ2-5; TRBD2 agrees with 13 junctional bases. The germline V gene (reference sequence) provides CDR1 LGHDT and CDR2 YNNKEL. Reading from cysteine to phenylalanine, the CDR3 counts 16 amino acids. Solely the CDR3 DNA is kept, with 48 bases framed from the first base. V trim: 5 bases; J trim: 5 bases; unmatched bases: 8.